Presented here are 31 T cell receptor beta chains from one specimen sequenced in a study of OX40 agonist ivuxolimab in advanced cancers. Sequenced by immunoSEQ multiplex PCR; TCRdb stores in-frame clones only, minus some. The sample lists approximately 60,000 clones; 75% to 95% were seen once. Sample: CD4+ or CD8+ T cells sorted from blood, taken in a trial of the OX40 agonist ivuxolimab. The receptors derive from an adult with an advanced solid tumor such as melanoma, head and neck, liver or kidney cancer.

J is TRBJ2-3 and V is TRBV19; 7 positions match TRBD2. The CDR3 is 15 residues long. Germline V gene lookup returns CDR1 LNHDA and CDR2 SQIVND (reference sequence). J lost 8 bases, V lost 9 bases, and 17 bases had no gene match. The CDR3 coding sequence is TGTGCCAGCATGTCCCAGCGGGGACCCCAGATTACGCAGTATTTT. Encoded protein: CASMSQRGPQITQYF.

The rearrangement links TRBV4-1 to TRBJ2-7, with TRBD2 identical over 7 bases. Trimming took 1 base from V and 7 from J; bases not matched to a gene: 4. This CDR3 region has 13 residues. Per germline, CDR1 MGHRA and CDR2 YSYEKL. CDR3 in DNA: TGCGCCAGCAGCCAAGGTCCGGGGGGAGAGCAGTACTTC. This codes for CASSQGPGGEQYF.

The chain has TRBV5-1 and TRBJ2-1; 8 nucleotides agree with TRBD2. J lost 4 bases, V lost 0 bases, and 3 bases had no gene match. The CDR3 covers 15 residues. Germline-derived CDR1 and CDR2 are SGHRS and YFSETQ. CDR3: CASSLDGRGYNEQFF. The CDR3 region has the DNA TGCGCCAGCAGCTTGGACGGGAGGGGGTACAATGAGCAGTTCTTC.

J is TRBJ2-2 and V is TRBV2, with D unresolved. V dropped 6 bases and J dropped 8 bases, with 7 bases sitting between them. CDR3 length equals 11 residues. Germline CDR1 and CDR2: SNHLY and FYNNEI. This CDR3 reads CASSVTGELFF. The CDR3 DNA sequence: TGTGCCAGCAGCGTTACAGGGGAGCTGTTTTTT. Based on the CDR3 plus reference TRBV2 and TRBJ2-2, the full variable domain is EPEVTQTPSHQVTQMGQEVILRCVPISNHLYFYWYRQILGQKVEFLVSFYNNEISEKSEIFDDQFSVERPDGSNFTLKIRSTKLEDSAMYFCASSVTGELFFGEGSRLTVL.

The J gene is TRBJ2-7, the V gene TRBV9, with D uncertain. The germline V and J ends were trimmed by 0 bases and 2 bases, with 9 bases remaining between them. CDR3 size: 14 residues. Germline V CDR1 and CDR2: SGDLS, YYNGEE. CDR3 region: CASSVGGNTYEQYF. Written as DNA, the CDR3 is TGTGCCAGCAGCGTAGGTGGTAACACCTACGAGCAGTACTTC.

J is TRBJ2-7 and V is TRBV28; 7 bases map to TRBD1. The CDR3 contains 15 residues. Trimming took 2 bases from V and 4 from J; bases not matched to a gene: 8. CDR1 is MDHEN, CDR2 SYDVKM, per germline. The CDR3 sequence: CASSLESAGGYEQYF. The DNA for the CDR3 is TGTGCCAGCAGTTTAGAATCAGCAGGGGGTTACGAGCAGTACTTC.

The rearrangement links TRBV7-9 to TRBJ2-5; D unclear. V was cut by 4 bases and J by 2 bases, with 8 bases left in between. Germline V gene data show CDR1 as SEHNR and CDR2 as FQNEAQ (reference sequence). This CDR3 comprises 13 residues. The CDR3, as DNA: TGTGCCAGCAGCTCGTTCGCACAAGAGACCCAGTACTTC. Protein product: CASSSFAQETQYF. Filled out from reference TRBV7-9 and TRBJ2-5, the complete variable domain reads DTGVSQNPRHKITKRGQNVTFRCDPISEHNRLYWYRQTLGQGPEFLTYFQNEAQLEKSRLLSDRFSAERPKGSFSTLEIQRTEQGDSAMYLCASSSFAQETQYFGPGTRLLVL.

The CDR3 nucleotides are TGCGCCAGCAGTCAATCTCCAGAATGCGTCGATGGCTACACCTTC. Residues: CASSQSPECVDGYTF. V usage is TRBV23-1 and J usage is TRBJ1-2; the D is unclear. TRBV23-1 falls under the ORF class, with uncertain function. V was cut by 0 bases and J by 6 bases, with 14 bases left in between. The CDR3 totals 15 residues.

Regarding this clone: An end of the junction does not agree with germline; a read error may underlie this. This chain connects TRBV6-1 to TRBJ1-5; D ambiguous. This CDR3 has 11 amino acids. Germline CDR1 is MNHNS and CDR2 is SASEGT. CDR3 bases: TGTGCCAGCAGTGAATCCGAGCCACAGCATTTT. Its translation: CASSESEPQHF.

J is TRBJ2-2 and V is TRBV2; 12 nucleotides line up with TRBD2. V lost 4 bases to trimming and J lost 6 bases; unmatched junction nucleotides: 3. The germline gives CDR1 SNHLY, CDR2 FYNNEI. This CDR3 has 15 amino acids. CDR3 residues: CASSGTSGTAGELFF. The CDR3 region has the DNA TGTGCCAGCAGTGGGACTAGCGGGACCGCCGGGGAGCTGTTTTTT.

This clone was detected only once. This chain joins TRBV5-1 and TRBJ2-7; D ambiguous. V lost 0 bases and J 6 bases, leaving 16 bases between the germline ends. There are 15 residues in the CDR3. Germline values: CDR1 SGHRS, CDR2 YFSETQ. DNA of the CDR3: TGCGCCAGCAGCTTGGCCTTTGGCGGAGAAGCCGAGCAGTACTTC. This translates into CASSLAFGGEAEQYF. The full variable domain, completed using reference TRBV5-1 and TRBJ2-7, is KAGVTQTPRYLIKTRGQQVTLSCSPISGHRSVSWYQQTPGQGLQFLFEYFSETQRNKGNFPGRFSGRQFSNSRSEMNVSTLELGDSALYLCASSLAFGGEAEQYFGPGTRLTVT.

The chain couples TRBV5-4 to TRBJ1-4; D is possibly TRBD1 (5 bases). The CDR3 covers 13 residues. From germline, CDR1 is SGHNT and CDR2 YYREEE (reference sequence). V lost 3 bases and J lost 8, with 11 bases in between. This chain's CDR3 is CASSWDPGEKLFF. The CDR3 coding sequence is TGTGCCAGCAGCTGGGACCCCGGGGAAAAACTGTTTTTT.

The genes are TRBV5-4 and TRBJ2-1; TRBD1 is a possible D gene (5 bases). Looked up from germline, CDR1 is SGHNT and CDR2 is YYREEE (reference sequence). The CDR3 loop spans 15 amino acids. V lost 4 bases to trimming and J lost 8 bases, with 19 bases between them. This CDR3 is CASSVGESAWDEQFF. The CDR3 DNA follows: TGTGCCAGCAGCGTAGGGGAATCCGCCTGGGATGAGCAGTTCTTC.

The rearrangement links TRBV11-2 to TRBJ1-2; TRBD1 matches 8 bases. Per germline, CDR1 SGHAT and CDR2 FQNNGV. The CDR3 runs 14 residues. Trimming at V came to 6 bases and at J to 4 bases, leaving 7 bases not matched to a gene. This CDR3 reads CASRKAGGAYGYTF. For the CDR3, the DNA is TGTGCCAGCAGGAAGGCAGGGGGCGCCTATGGCTACACCTTC.

This clone was observed once. The chain uses TRBV5-3 and TRBJ2-7; the D is unclear. TRBV5-3 is known as an ORF, though its function is uncertain. The V gene lost 1 base and the J gene lost 2 bases, with 13 bases spanning the gap. CDR3 length: 15 residues. CDR3: CARSLRSSSPYEQYF. The CDR3 DNA reads as TGTGCCAGAAGCTTGAGGTCAAGCTCTCCCTACGAGCAGTACTTC.

V gene TRBV28 combines with J gene TRBJ1-1; 7 nucleotides agree with TRBD1. The CDR3 sequence is 14 residues long. The ends lost 1 base at V and 6 bases at J; junction bases unmatched: 5. Germline CDR1 and CDR2: MDHEN and SYDVKM. Here the CDR3 DNA reads TGTGCCAGCAGTTTATATGACAGGGTGGCTGAAGCTTTCTTT. This codes for CASSLYDRVAEAFF.

The chain joins TRBV21-1 to TRBJ1-2. TRBV21-1 is a pseudogene. The CDR3 length is 12 residues. The CDR3 sequence: CASSLEGGSHTF. The CDR3 DNA follows: TGTGCCAGCAGCCTCGAGGGGGGGAGCCACACCTTC.

This clone was counted only a few times. The genes are TRBV12-5 and TRBJ2-7, with 8 bases fitting TRBD1. This CDR3 has 13 amino acids. V lost 6 bases to trimming and J lost 4 bases; unmatched junction nucleotides: 5. Germline V gene sequence: CDR1 LGHNT, CDR2 FRNRAP. The CDR3 DNA follows: TGTGCTAGTGGCCCGAGACAGGGGTACGAGCAGTACTTC. Its translation is CASGPRQGYEQYF. Full variable domain (rest looked up from reference TRBV12-5 and TRBJ2-7): DARVTQTPRHKVTEMGQEVTMRCQPILGHNTVFWYRQTMMQGLELLAYFRNRAPLDDSGMPKDRFSAEMPDATLATLKIQPSEPRDSAVYFCASGPRQGYEQYFGPGTRLTVT.

V is TRBV6-4 and J is TRBJ2-1, with 8 bases fitting TRBD2. The CDR3 consists of 15 residues. J lost 4 bases, V lost 4 bases, and 6 bases had no gene match. The V gene's germline CDR1 is MRHNA and CDR2 SNTAGT. CDR3 DNA: TGTGCCAGCAGTGCCTCTAGCGGGTCTTACAATGAGCAGTTCTTC. This gives the protein CASSASSGSYNEQFF.

This chain connects TRBV2 to TRBJ2-1; TRBD1 agrees at 7 bases. Germline V gene data show CDR1 as SNHLY and CDR2 as FYNNEI. Trimming at V came to 2 bases and at J to 15 bases, leaving 7 bases not matched to a gene. This CDR3 is built from 12 residues. The CDR3 bases are TGTGCCAGCAGTGAATTATCCGACAGGGCGTTCTTC. Encoded protein: CASSELSDRAFF.

This chain links TRBV6-4 with TRBJ2-4; tentative D call: TRBD2 (6 bases). The CDR3 contains 18 residues. Trimming stripped 2 bases from V and 0 bases from J, with 17 bases between. Germline values: CDR1 MRHNA, CDR2 SNTAGT. The CDR3 bases are TGTGCCAGCAGTGACCTGGGCCCCAAGGGACTAGCCAAAAACATTCAGTACTTC. It specifies CASSDLGPKGLAKNIQYF.

Remarks on this clone: At one boundary the junction diverges from the germline segment, which might be a read error. The chain recombines TRBV27 with TRBJ2-5; D possibly uses TRBD1 or TRBD2 (5 bases each). Per the germline V gene, CDR1 is MNHEY and CDR2 is SMNVEV (reference sequence). The CDR3 length is 12 residues. CDR3 DNA sequence: TGTGCCAGCGGTTTCAGGGAGGAGACCCAGTACTTC. This translates into CASGFREETQYF.

This chain links TRBV7-2 with TRBJ2-7, with 10 bases aligning to TRBD2. CDR1 is SGHTA and CDR2 is FQGNSA in the germline V gene. After removal of 1 base from V and 6 bases from J, the junction contained 9 bases not matched to a gene. The CDR3 is 16 residues long. This chain's CDR3 is CASSLGSSGSRVEQYF. The DNA of the CDR3 is TGTGCCAGCAGCTTAGGGTCTAGCGGGAGTCGGGTCGAGCAGTACTTC.

The CDR3 DNA sequence: TGTGCCAGCTCACCACGTAACCCAGGAGGCTCTGGAAACACCATATATTTT. This translates into CASSPRNPGGSGNTIYF. This chain joins TRBV18 and TRBJ1-3, with no clear D. The V end lost 1 base, the J end lost 0 bases, and 13 bases lay between the germline ends. Germline CDR1 and CDR2: KGHSH and LQKENI. The CDR3 totals 17 residues.

The rearrangement joins TRBV7-2 to TRBJ1-6, with D possibly being TRBD1 (6 bases). CDR1 is SGHTA, CDR2 FQGNSA, per germline. The CDR3 is 15 amino acids. Trimming removed 0 bases from V and 8 bases from J, with 11 bases in between. This chain's CDR3 is CASSLARTVDSPLHF. DNA of the CDR3: TGTGCCAGCAGCTTAGCACGGACAGTAGATTCACCCCTCCACTTT.

This sequence joins TRBV18 and TRBJ2-3; unclear D gene. Trimming removed 4 bases from V and 5 bases from J, with 10 bases in between. CDR3 length: 13 residues. Germline CDR1 is KGHSH and CDR2 is LQKENI. CDR3 sequence reads: CASSRNKLDTQYF. DNA for the CDR3: TGTGCCAGCTCACGAAATAAGCTAGATACGCAGTATTTT.

V is TRBV20-1 and J is TRBJ2-5; no clear D. V shed 8 bases and J shed 5 bases, with 12 bases lying between them. The CDR3 runs 11 residues. In germline, CDR1 is DFQATT, CDR2 SNEGSKA (reference sequence). CDR3 region: CSTGAPETQYF. DNA of the CDR3: TGCAGTACCGGTGCTCCGGAGACCCAGTACTTC.

The rearrangement joins TRBV18 to TRBJ2-5; maybe TRBD2 (6 bases). V lost 3 bases, J lost 4 bases, and 12 bases lay in between. CDR3 length: 14 residues. Germline V lookup: CDR1 KGHSH, CDR2 LQKENI. The CDR3 DNA follows: TGTGCCAGCTCACCCGCGGGGTTAGGAGAGACCCAGTACTTC. Amino acid sequence: CASSPAGLGETQYF.

CDR3 nucleotide sequence: TGTGCCAGCAGTGTTATCCCTAACGGGGAGGGCACAGATACGCAGTATTTT. Translated: CASSVIPNGEGTDTQYF. The V call is TRBV25-1, the J call TRBJ2-3, with D maybe TRBD2 (6 bases). From germline, CDR1 is MGHDK and CDR2 SYGVNS. The CDR3 is made up of 17 amino acids. The germline V and J ends were trimmed by 4 bases and 1 base, with 18 bases remaining between them.

The chain carries TRBV6-5 and TRBJ2-5; 7 positions agree with TRBD2. V shed 9 bases and J 5 bases; nucleotides not matched to a gene: 3. This CDR3 is 11 amino acids long. Germline V gene lookup returns CDR1 MNHEY and CDR2 SVGAGI. DNA of the CDR3: TGTGCCAGTGGGAGGGCTGAGACCCAGTACTTC. Amino acid sequence: CASGRAETQYF.

This clone appeared a few times. J is TRBJ2-5 and V is TRBV5-1; 11 bases map to TRBD1. CDR3 length: 14 residues. The J segment lost 3 bases and the V segment lost 4 bases, leaving 2 bases of the junction unmatched. Germline CDR1 is SGHRS and CDR2 is YFSETQ. As DNA, the CDR3 is TGCGCCAGCAGCGGGGACAGGGGGAAAGAGACCCAGTACTTC. Amino acid sequence: CASSGDRGKETQYF.